This T cell receptor beta chain was identified during a study of human versus mouse CDR3 diversity and MHC coevolution. Study summary: The immunoSEQ assay reportedly detects one in 200,000 T cells.

Broader study findings: Approximately 1.7 million TCR beta clonotypes were estimated for humans, the largest repertoire. On average, humans showed more CDR3 deletions and insertions than mice.

This clone was counted once. Its antigen is undetermined. Measured with immunoSEQ multiplex PCR; TCRdb has only the in-frame clones, and not every one. Here the sample spans around 77,000 clones, about nine tenths being singletons. Sorting isolated naive CD4 T cells lacking CD45RO and expressing CD62L. The length of the CDR3 is 14 residues. CDR1 GTSNPN and CDR2 SVGIG come from the germline V gene (reference sequence). Trimming took 3 bases from V and 5 from J, leaving 16 bases between them. The source is a person between 25 and 70 years old in good health. The source material was naive CD4+ T cells from blood. The subset here: CD45RO-negative CD62L-positive naive CD4 T cells. The rearrangement joins TRBV30 to TRBJ1-1, with a weak D call TRBD1 (6 bases). In DNA form, the CDR3 reads TGTGCCTGGAGGGGGGGGCGGGGGCAAACTGAAGCTTTCTTT. Its translation: CAWRGGRGQTEAFF. The whole variable domain, filled in from reference TRBV30 and TRBJ1-1, reads SQTIHQWPATLVQPVGSPLSLECTVEGTSNPNLYWYRQAAGRGLQLLFYSVGIGQISSEVPQNLSASRPQDRQFILSSKKLLLSDSGFYLCAWRGGRGQTEAFFGQGTRLTVV.